Listed below are T cell receptor beta chains from one sample, sequenced in a study of identical twins. TCRdb reprocessed the 5' RACE reads via MiXCR and lists one record per CDR3 protein. The repertoire has 550,000 to 700,000 distinct CDR3 sequences, over 20% of them found once; the top ten carry approximately 4.5%. These records were also assigned to another study, of T cells expressing NK-cell markers.

Sequenced: PBMCs. These receptors came from a woman younger than 35 in good health. CDR3s include the opening cysteine and the closing phenylalanine or tryptophan. A D gene is named only where the DNA matches it firmly. Only part of the rows carry a size: once, few, many, or a class if the clone is expanded.

D gene | CDR3 length | J gene | V gene | clone size | CDR3 protein | CDR3 DNA
TRBD2 | 15 | TRBJ2-7 | TRBV12-3/TRBV12-4 | . | CASSLGTSGGVKQYF | TGTGCCAGCAGTCTAGGGACTAGCGGAGGTGTCAAGCAGTACTTC
TRBD2 | 15 | TRBJ2-2 | TRBV5-1 | . | CASSLLAGEAGELFF | TGCGCCAGCAGCTTACTAGCGGGAGAGGCCGGGGAGCTGTTTTTT
. | 10 | TRBJ1-1 | TRBV16 | few | CASSQGIPFF | TGTGCCAGCAGCCAGGGGATTCCTTTCTTT
. | 14 | TRBJ2-1 | TRBV7-8 | . | CASSSAEVGNEQFF | TGTGCCAGCAGCTCCGCGGAGGTTGGCAATGAGCAGTTCTTC
. | 15 | TRBJ1-5 | TRBV15 | few | CATSPRGWEEQPQHF | TGTGCCACCAGCCCCCGAGGTTGGGAAGAGCAGCCCCAGCATTTT
. | 14 | TRBJ2-1 | TRBV20-1 | . | CSASSSGTYNEQFF | TGCAGTGCCTCCTCCTCAGGGACATACAATGAGCAGTTCTTC
. | 16 | TRBJ2-1 | TRBV5-1 | . | CASSPIVGLAYNEQFF | TGCGCCAGCAGCCCGATAGTAGGGCTCGCCTACAATGAGCAGTTCTTC
. | 12 | TRBJ2-1 | TRBV6-5 | few | CASSYNHNEQFF | TGTGCCAGCAGTTACAACCACAATGAGCAGTTCTTC
. | 13 | TRBJ2-7 | TRBV12-3/TRBV12-4 | few | CASRHREIYEQYF | TGTGCCAGCAGGCACAGGGAAATATACGAGCAGTACTTC
. | 14 | TRBJ2-3 | TRBV20-1 | few | CSGKALYPPDTQYF | TGCAGTGGAAAAGCGCTATACCCCCCAGATACGCAGTATTTT
. | 10 | TRBJ1-1 | TRBV2 | . | CASSPVVAFF | TGTGCCAGCAGCCCGGTTGTAGCTTTCTTT
. | 15 | TRBJ2-7 | TRBV7-9 | . | CASSLWELDSYEQYF | TGTGCCAGCAGCTTATGGGAGTTAGACTCCTACGAGCAGTACTTC
. | 14 | TRBJ2-5 | TRBV20-1 | . | CSALPRTYQETQYF | TGCAGTGCTCTACCCCGGACCTACCAAGAGACCCAGTACTTC
TRBD2 | 16 | TRBJ2-3 | TRBV7-8 | . | CASSRGLAGEGGTQYF | TGTGCCAGCAGCAGAGGACTAGCGGGAGAAGGGGGTACGCAGTATTTT
. | 16 | TRBJ1-2 | TRBV6-5 | . | CASSYGAEISLYGYTF | TGTGCCAGCAGTTACGGAGCTGAGATTTCATTGTATGGCTACACCTTC
. | 13 | TRBJ2-5 | TRBV20-1 | few | CSARDVQQETQYF | TGCAGTGCTAGAGATGTTCAACAAGAGACCCAGTACTTC
. | 16 | TRBJ1-4 | TRBV10-3 | few | CAISEFGIATNEKLFF | TGTGCCATCAGTGAGTTTGGGATTGCAACTAATGAAAAACTGTTTTTT
. | 13 | TRBJ2-7 | TRBV20-1 | many | CSARGLDTYEQYF | TGCAGTGCTAGAGGGCTTGATACCTACGAGCAGTACTTC
TRBD1 | 15 | TRBJ2-7 | TRBV5-1 | . | CASSHGTGDLYEQYF | TGCGCCAGCAGCCACGGGACAGGGGATTTGTACGAGCAGTACTTC
. | 16 | TRBJ1-6 | TRBV6-1 | . | CASGRAGSLLNSPLHF | TGTGCCAGCGGGCGAGCAGGCTCCTTACTTAATTCACCCCTCCACTTT
. | 14 | TRBJ2-7 | TRBV20-1 | . | CSARGQPRSYEQYF | TGCAGTGCTAGAGGACAACCCCGCTCCTACGAGCAGTACTTC
. | 13 | TRBJ2-7 | TRBV29-1 | . | CSVEAAGSYEQYF | TGCAGCGTGGAGGCTGCTGGCTCCTACGAGCAGTACTTC
. | 12 | TRBJ1-1 | TRBV5-5 | . | CASSIFKGEAFF | TGTGCCAGCAGCATATTCAAGGGGGAAGCTTTCTTT
. | 15 | TRBJ2-7 | TRBV2 | many | CASSEMPSGGYEQYF | TGTGCCAGCAGTGAAATGCCCTCCGGGGGCTACGAGCAGTACTTC
. | 15 | TRBJ2-7 | TRBV6-5 | . | CASSYSYRETYEQYF | TGTGCCAGCAGTTACTCGTATCGCGAAACCTACGAGCAGTACTTC
. | 13 | TRBJ1-1 | TRBV6-6 | few | CASRGGGVTEAFF | TGTGCCAGCAGGGGAGGGGGAGTCACTGAAGCTTTCTTT
. | 15 | TRBJ1-5 | TRBV7-2 | few | CASSVQGFSNQPQHF | TGTGCCAGCAGCGTACAGGGTTTCAGCAATCAGCCCCAGCATTTT